This T cell receptor beta chain was profiled in a study of blood T cell repertoires in COVID-19. Overall study: The United States, Italy and Spain were the sources of the acute and convalescent COVID-19 samples. PBMCs, B-cell-depleted T cells, or T cells provided the cDNA or gDNA that made up the material.

Original processing notes: Reference gene primers were amplified, and this amplification served to estimate nucleated cell counts. The protocol was immunoSEQ multiplex PCR, while the TCRdb copy is restricted to in-frame clones and leaves out a portion. V, J and clone size derive from that table, while D and trimming were established from the DNA sequence. The table has 65,000 to 90,000 clones, about 80% seen once; the top ten hold 25% to 30%. V was pared by 4 bases and J by 1 base, with 5 bases of the junction left unmatched. This CDR3 contains 18 residues. Germline V gives CDR1 SEHNR, CDR2 FQNEAQ (reference sequence).

The chain uses TRBV7-9 and TRBJ2-6, with 12 bases aligning to TRBD1. The sequencing input was peripheral blood. This TCR was sampled from a human donor in a cohort sampled during active COVID-19. CDR3 in DNA: TGTGCCAGCAGCTCCCGGGACAGGGGGCGGTCTGGGGCCAACGTCCTGACTTTC. It specifies CASSSRDRGRSGANVLTF.